Below, one T cell receptor (beta chain) is given with its context. Its cognate antigen is unknown. TCRdb keeps only in-frame clones here, not all; method: immunoSEQ multiplex PCR. The profile shows under 550,000 clones, about 96% of them singletons. The source of the sample is a study of shared clonotypes between healthy human individuals. Study-level points and caveats: When naive CD4 clonotypes were compared across a few donors, 4% to 6.5% were shared.

Trimming took 1 base from V and 6 from J, leaving 13 bases between them. Looked up from germline, CDR1 is SGHAT and CDR2 is FQNNGV. CDR3 length equals 14 residues. Sample: naive CD4+ T cells sorted from blood. Subset in this sample: CD45RA+ positively selected. The chain links TRBV11-2 to TRBJ2-7; D is unresolved. The sequence was collected from a woman younger than 45 in good health. The CDR3 DNA follows: TGTGCCAGCAGCTTAGCGGCTGGCTCCCGCGAGCAGTACTTC. Translation gives CASSLAAGSREQYF.